The 10 T cell receptor beta chains below come from one sample, sequenced in a study of T cell changes during pregnancy in multiple sclerosis. TCRdb's table, derived via immunoSEQ multiplex PCR, lists solely in-frame clones and lacks some. Of over 85,000 clones in the sample, roughly 91% were seen once. The source was peripheral blood, collected after pregnancy. The origin of the receptors is a female donor in good health, enrolled as a control in a pregnancy study.

V usage is TRBV28 and J usage is TRBJ1-2, with D possibly being TRBD1 (6 bases). V lost 6 bases, J lost 7 bases, and 18 bases lay in between. Germline values: CDR1 MDHEN, CDR2 SYDVKM. The CDR3 runs 14 residues. The CDR3 DNA is TGTGCCAGCAGACAGGGAGCCCGCCCGGGTGGCTACACCTTC. As protein: CASRQGARPGGYTF.

J is TRBJ1-1 and V is TRBV5-6, with D tentatively TRBD1 (5 bases). The V end lost 1 base, the J end lost 1 base, and 8 bases lay between the germline ends. CDR1 is SGHDT, CDR2 YYEEEE, per germline. The CDR3 consists of 14 residues. The CDR3 nucleotides read TGTGCCAGCAGCTTGTTCGGGGGGAACACTGAAGCTTTCTTT. Protein product: CASSLFGGNTEAFF.

This clone was observed a handful of times. V gene TRBV30 combines with J gene TRBJ1-4; D is ambiguous. V was pared by 2 bases and J by 8 bases, with 9 bases between. CDR3 length: 12 amino acids. Germline V gene lookup returns CDR1 GTSNPN and CDR2 SVGIG (reference sequence). CDR3 loop: CAWSSGPEKLFF. Written as DNA, the CDR3 is TGTGCCTGGAGTTCCGGTCCCGAAAAACTGTTTTTT.

This chain uses TRBV5-1 with TRBJ2-1; 9 nucleotides line up with TRBD1. V shed 1 base, J shed 6 bases, and the junction held 5 bases outside the gene matches. The CDR3 covers 15 residues. CDR1 is SGHRS, CDR2 YFSETQ, per germline. DNA of the CDR3: TGCGCCAGCAGCTTGTCGGACAGGGGCGGCAATGAGCAGTTCTTC. This codes for CASSLSDRGGNEQFF.

The chain carries TRBV7-2 and TRBJ2-7; 7 nucleotides agree with TRBD2. The ends lost 2 bases at V and 0 bases at J; junction bases unmatched: 4. CDR1 and CDR2 (germline): SGHTA, FQGNSA. The CDR3 totals 15 residues. The CDR3 loop is CASSLNGGGSYEQYF. In DNA, the CDR3 is TGTGCCAGCAGCTTAAACGGCGGGGGCTCCTACGAGCAGTACTTC.

This chain joins TRBV6-6 and TRBJ1-1; D might be TRBD1 (5 bases). The V end lost 2 bases, the J end lost 4 bases, and 11 bases lay between the germline ends. Germline CDR1 MNHNY, CDR2 SVGAGI (reference sequence). This CDR3 contains 14 residues. The CDR3 region has the DNA TGTGCCAGCAGTTACAGCCGGGGGAGCACTGAAGCTTTCTTT. Its protein is CASSYSRGSTEAFF.

The chain uses TRBV19 and TRBJ1-4, with D perhaps TRBD1 (5 bases). This CDR3 region has 16 residues. CDR1 is LNHDA and CDR2 is SQIVND in the germline V gene (reference sequence). The V end was cut by 3 bases, the J end by 7 bases, with 18 bases between. CDR3 in DNA: TGTGCCAGTAGTATCCATACAGGAGGGGTTGTTGAAAAACTGTTTTTT. This encodes CASSIHTGGVVEKLFF.

V usage is TRBV5-1 and J usage is TRBJ2-1; 12 bases line up with TRBD2. CDR3 length equals 18 residues. Losses at the gene ends were 0 bases for V and 8 bases for J; bases not matched to a gene: 12. Germline CDR1 reads SGHRS; CDR2 reads YFSETQ. CDR3 residues: CASSLVSSGGASFHEQFF. CDR3 sequence (DNA): TGCGCCAGCAGCTTGGTTTCTAGCGGGGGGGCATCATTCCATGAGCAGTTCTTC. Combining the CDR3 with reference TRBV5-1 and TRBJ2-1 gives the whole variable domain KAGVTQTPRYLIKTRGQQVTLSCSPISGHRSVSWYQQTPGQGLQFLFEYFSETQRNKGNFPGRFSGRQFSNSRSEMNVSTLELGDSALYLCASSLVSSGGASFHEQFFGPGTRLTVL.

The CDR3 here is CASSQQPDRVDGYTF. The CDR3 nucleotides are TGCGCCAGCAGCCAACAACCGGACAGGGTAGATGGCTACACCTTC. This chain links TRBV4-1 with TRBJ1-2; 8 positions match TRBD1. The germline V gene encodes CDR1 MGHRA and CDR2 YSYEKL. The CDR3 runs 15 residues. The junction had 8 bases not matched to a gene; V was cut back by 2 bases and J by 6 bases.

Remarks on this clone: Different DNA sequences within this sample yield the same CDR3. The chain has TRBV5-1 and TRBJ2-1; no firm D call. V lost 0 bases and J lost 0, with 4 bases in between. In germline, CDR1 is SGHRS, CDR2 YFSETQ. The CDR3 runs to 14 residues. Here the CDR3 reads CASSLASSYNEQFF. The CDR3 nucleotides are TGCGCCAGCAGCTTGGCCTCCTCCTACAATGAGCAGTTCTTC. The entire variable domain, with the rest obtained from reference TRBV5-1 and TRBJ2-1, is as follows: KAGVTQTPRYLIKTRGQQVTLSCSPISGHRSVSWYQQTPGQGLQFLFEYFSETQRNKGNFPGRFSGRQFSNSRSEMNVSTLELGDSALYLCASSLASSYNEQFFGPGTRLTVL.